A single sample gave rise to the 17 T cell receptor beta chains below, sequenced in a study of low-dose radiotherapy and immunotherapy resistance in tumors. Gene-specific TRAV and TRBV primers were used for first-strand cDNA, covering alpha and beta chains. It was with a constant-region primer and a V-primer adapter that TCRs were amplified over roughly 19 PCR cycles. TCRdb called the reads again in MiXCR, with one record for every CDR3 protein. In the table there are 65,000 to 95,000 distinct CDR3 sequences, roughly 17% of which are singletons. This sample's time point: after trial treatment. The treatment is: LDRT plus nivolumab, ipilimumab, low-dose cyclophosphamide and aspirin (RACIN trial). The specimen was PBMCs, collected after low-dose radiotherapy plus immunotherapy. These receptors originate from a male donor with prostate cancer.

In its sample, this clonotype was seen many times. V and J are TRBV27 and TRBJ2-2, with a tentative D call TRBD2 (7 bases). The CDR3 sequence is 16 residues long. Germline CDR1 MNHEY, CDR2 SMNVEV (reference sequence). The V and J ends lost 7 bases and 6 bases respectively, with 21 bases between them. The CDR3 coding sequence is TGTGCCAGCAATAAAGGGGGGGGGGTAGGTGCCGGGGAGCTGTTTTTT. It specifies CASNKGGGVGAGELFF.

This clonotype was seen many times. The V call is TRBV5-1, the J call TRBJ2-3; possibly TRBD1 or TRBD2 for D (5 bases each). V lost 7 bases, J lost 2 bases, and 14 bases lay in between. CDR3 length equals 14 residues. Germline CDR1 reads SGHRS; CDR2 reads YFSETQ. The CDR3 here is CASGGPKDTDTQYF. CDR3 nucleotide sequence: TGCGCCAGCGGGGGACCAAAGGACACAGATACGCAGTATTTT.

This clonotype appeared many times. The chain joins TRBV29-1 to TRBJ2-7; 9 bases agree with TRBD1. CDR3 length: 11 residues. Trimming cost V 7 bases and J 9 bases; bases outside gene matches: 7. Germline V gives CDR1 SQVTM, CDR2 ANQGSEA. Here the CDR3 DNA reads TGCAGCGCCCGACAGGGGGAAGGGCAGTACTTC. Translation: CSARQGEGQYF.

This clonotype has ten or more counts. The gene calls are TRBV9 and TRBJ2-7; D not certain. Germline CDR1 SGDLS, CDR2 YYNGEE. This CDR3 has 14 amino acids. The germline V and J ends were trimmed by 0 bases and 3 bases, with 10 bases remaining between them. The CDR3 protein is CASSVEGLSYEQYF. CDR3 in DNA: TGTGCCAGCAGCGTAGAAGGGCTCAGCTACGAGCAGTACTTC. The variable domain in full, with the rest retrieved from reference TRBV9 and TRBJ2-7, is DSGVTQTPKHLITATGQRVTLRCSPRSGDLSVYWYQQSLDQGLQFLIQYYNGEERAKGNILERFSAQQFPDLHSELNLSSLELGDSALYFCASSVEGLSYEQYFGPGTRLTVT.

J is TRBJ1-2 and V is TRBV2; perhaps TRBD1 as D (6 bases). The germline V gene has CDR1 SNHLY and CDR2 FYNNEI. Trimming left V 3 bases short and J 0 bases short, with 11 bases between. This CDR3 contains 15 residues. The CDR3 nucleotides are TGTGCCAGCAGTGACGGGGGCCCAACTAACTATGGCTACACCTTC. This gives the protein CASSDGGPTNYGYTF.

The chain links TRBV9 to TRBJ1-3; perhaps TRBD1 as D (5 bases). Per the germline V gene, CDR1 is SGDLS and CDR2 is YYNGEE. Trimming removed 4 bases from V and 5 bases from J, with 16 bases in between. The CDR3 contains 15 residues. CDR3 region: CASSLGHLDRNTIYF. The CDR3 DNA follows: TGTGCCAGCAGCCTAGGACATTTGGACCGAAACACCATATATTTT.

This clonotype has a count of ten or more. The J gene is TRBJ2-3, the V gene TRBV5-8; D not certain. The germline V gene has CDR1 SGHTS and CDR2 YDEGEE. The length of the CDR3 is 12 residues. Trimming removed 0 bases at V and 4 bases at J, with 3 bases between. The CDR3 sequence is CASSLVADTQYF. The CDR3 nucleotides read TGTGCCAGCAGCTTGGTCGCAGATACGCAGTATTTT.

This clonotype was seen at least ten times. The chain is built from TRBV28 and TRBJ1-2; 7 positions agree with TRBD1. The CDR3 loop spans 14 amino acids. Germline V CDR1 and CDR2: MDHEN, SYDVKM. V gave up 5 bases and J gave up 4 bases; unmatched junction bases: 7. CDR3 loop: CASSPGQSVYGYTF. In DNA form, the CDR3 reads TGTGCCAGCAGTCCGGGACAGAGTGTCTATGGCTACACCTTC.

This clonotype was seen repeatedly, ten times or more. The chain couples TRBV28 to TRBJ2-1; the match to TRBD1 covers 9 bases. This CDR3 is built from 15 residues. J gave up 7 bases and V 4 bases, and 8 bases lay outside the gene matches. Germline V gene lookup returns CDR1 MDHEN and CDR2 SYDVKM. The CDR3 DNA reads TGTGCCAGCAGTTCGACCGGGACAGGGAGGAATGAGCAGTTCTTC. Its translation: CASSSTGTGRNEQFF.

This clonotype came up many times. The J gene is TRBJ1-6, the V gene TRBV7-2, with 7 positions matching TRBD1. Germline V gene sequence: CDR1 SGHTA, CDR2 FQGNSA. J gave up 7 bases and V 5 bases, and 11 bases lay outside the gene matches. This CDR3 is 16 amino acids long. CDR3 in DNA: TGTGCCAGCAGCCTAAGACAACAGGGGACGAATTCACCCCTCCACTTT. This codes for CASSLRQQGTNSPLHF.

The rearrangement uses TRBV7-2 and TRBJ1-1; 9 positions agree with TRBD1. Germline values: CDR1 SGHTA, CDR2 FQGNSA. The length of the CDR3 is 14 residues. The trim removed 6 bases at V and 5 bases at J, leaving 7 bases unmatched. This chain's CDR3 is CASRRTGVETEAFF. CDR3 sequence (DNA): TGTGCCAGCAGACGGACAGGGGTAGAGACTGAAGCTTTCTTT. Full variable domain (rest looked up from reference TRBV7-2 and TRBJ1-1): GAGVSQSPSNKVTEKGKDVELRCDPISGHTALYWYRQSLGQGLEFLIYFQGNSAPDKSGLPSDRFSAERTGGSVSTLTIQRTQQEDSAVYLCASRRTGVETEAFFGQGTRLTVV.

This clonotype has a count of ten or more. The chain uses TRBV28 and TRBJ2-3; maybe TRBD1 (6 bases). V lost 6 bases and J 1 base, leaving 11 bases between the germline ends. The CDR3 is 14 residues long. Germline values: CDR1 MDHEN, CDR2 SYDVKM. As DNA, the CDR3 is TGTGCCAGCAGCTCTGGACAGCGCACAGATACGCAGTATTTT. It yields the protein CASSSGQRTDTQYF.

This clonotype was detected many times. The DNA of the CDR3 is TGTGCCATCAGTGAGTCCGGGCTTTTGAATGAGCAGTTCTTC. It translates to CAISESGLLNEQFF. V usage is TRBV10-3 and J usage is TRBJ2-1, with no clear D. The CDR3 sequence is 14 residues long. The germline gives CDR1 ENHRY, CDR2 SYGVKD. V lost 0 bases, J lost 7 bases, and 10 bases lay in between.

This clonotype was observed at least ten times. This chain uses TRBV4-1 with TRBJ1-1; TRBD1 is a possible D gene (6 bases). V was cut by 4 bases and J by 5 bases, with 14 bases left in between. Germline CDR1 reads MGHRA; CDR2 reads YSYEKL. The CDR3 loop spans 14 amino acids. The CDR3 loop is CASSPPGGRTEAFF. The CDR3 DNA reads as TGCGCCAGCAGCCCGCCTGGGGGCCGAACTGAAGCTTTCTTT.

In regard to this clonotype: A far larger clone is one base from this, pointing to a likely read error. V gene TRBV5-8 combines with J gene TRBJ1-2, with D unresolved. The length of the CDR3 is 16 residues. The V gene's germline CDR1 is SGHTS and CDR2 YDEGEE. Trimming removed 4 bases at V and 0 bases at J, with 16 bases between. The CDR3 DNA reads as TGTGCCAGCAGCCCTGGCGACTGGACCTCTAACTATGGCTACACCTTC. Its protein is CASSPGDWTSNYGYTF.

This clonotype was counted many times. Here the CDR3 reads CASTLGYDQPQHF. In nucleotides, the CDR3 is TGTGCCAGCACTTTGGGGTACGATCAGCCCCAGCATTTT. V and J are TRBV12-3 or TRBV12-4 and TRBJ1-5; D not certain. V lost 7 bases, J lost 5 bases, and 12 bases lay in between. The CDR3 runs 13 residues.

The chain carries TRBV7-2 and TRBJ2-1; 14 positions agree with TRBD2. This CDR3 is built from 18 residues. Germline V gene data show CDR1 as SGHTA and CDR2 as FQGNSA. V lost 1 base to trimming and J lost 7 bases; unmatched junction nucleotides: 9. CDR3 nucleotide sequence: TGTGCCAGCAGCTTAGTTGGGACTAGCGGGAGAGGGGGGAATGAGCAGTTCTTC. Translation: CASSLVGTSGRGGNEQFF.